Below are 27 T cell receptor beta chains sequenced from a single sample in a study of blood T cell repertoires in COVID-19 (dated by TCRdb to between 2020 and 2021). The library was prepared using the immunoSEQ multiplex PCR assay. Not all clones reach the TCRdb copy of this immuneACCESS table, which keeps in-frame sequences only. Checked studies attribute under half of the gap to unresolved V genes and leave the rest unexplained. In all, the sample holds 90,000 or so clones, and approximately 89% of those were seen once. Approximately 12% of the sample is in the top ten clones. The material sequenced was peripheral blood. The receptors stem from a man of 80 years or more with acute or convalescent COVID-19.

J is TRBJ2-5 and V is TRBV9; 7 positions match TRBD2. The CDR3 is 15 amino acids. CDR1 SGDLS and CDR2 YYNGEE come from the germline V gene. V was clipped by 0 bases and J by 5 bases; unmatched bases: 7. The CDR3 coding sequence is TGTGCCAGCAGCGTAGGCAGCGGGATACAGGAGACCCAGTACTTC. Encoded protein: CASSVGSGIQETQYF.

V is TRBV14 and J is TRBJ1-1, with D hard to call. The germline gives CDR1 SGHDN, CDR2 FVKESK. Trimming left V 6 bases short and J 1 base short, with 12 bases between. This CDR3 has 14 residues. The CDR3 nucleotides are TGTGCCAGCAGGGCACGGGGAGGGAACACTGAAGCTTTCTTT. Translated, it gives CASRARGGNTEAFF.

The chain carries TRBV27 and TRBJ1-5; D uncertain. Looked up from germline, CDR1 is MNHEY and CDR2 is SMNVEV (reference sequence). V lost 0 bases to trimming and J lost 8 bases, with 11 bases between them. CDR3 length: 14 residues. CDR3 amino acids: CASSLSWPEEPQHF. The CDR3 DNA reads TGTGCCAGCAGTTTATCTTGGCCTGAGGAGCCCCAGCATTTT.

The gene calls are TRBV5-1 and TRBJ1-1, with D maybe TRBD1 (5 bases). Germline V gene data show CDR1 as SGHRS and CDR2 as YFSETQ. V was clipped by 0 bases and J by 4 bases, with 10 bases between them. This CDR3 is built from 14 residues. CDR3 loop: CASSLGGTGTEAFF. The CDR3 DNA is TGCGCCAGCAGCTTGGGAGGGACTGGCACTGAAGCTTTCTTT.

Written as DNA, the CDR3 is TGCGCCAGCAGCTTGGCCGCGACACCCGGAAACACCATATATTTT. Encoded protein: CASSLAATPGNTIYF. The chain carries TRBV5-1 and TRBJ1-3; D unclear. The CDR3 is made up of 15 amino acids. V was cut by 0 bases and J by 4 bases, with 11 bases left in between. CDR1 and CDR2 from the germline V gene are SGHRS and YFSETQ.

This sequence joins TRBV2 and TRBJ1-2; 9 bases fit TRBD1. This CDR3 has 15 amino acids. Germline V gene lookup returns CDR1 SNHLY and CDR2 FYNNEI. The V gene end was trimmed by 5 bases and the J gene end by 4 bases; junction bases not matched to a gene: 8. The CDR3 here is CASSKGQGGTYGYTF. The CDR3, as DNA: TGTGCCAGCAGTAAGGGACAGGGAGGGACCTATGGCTACACCTTC.

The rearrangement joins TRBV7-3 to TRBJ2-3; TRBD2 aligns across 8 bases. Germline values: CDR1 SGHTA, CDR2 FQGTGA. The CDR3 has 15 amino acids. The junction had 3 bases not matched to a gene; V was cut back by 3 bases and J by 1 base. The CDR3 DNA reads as TGTGCCAGCAGCTTCGGGCGGGAGGGCACAGATACGCAGTATTTT. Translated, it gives CASSFGREGTDTQYF.

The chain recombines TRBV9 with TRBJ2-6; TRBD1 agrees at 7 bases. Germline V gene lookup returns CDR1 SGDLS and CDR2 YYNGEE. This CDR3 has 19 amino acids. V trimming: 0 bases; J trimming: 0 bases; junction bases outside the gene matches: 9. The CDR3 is CASSVGQGVILSGANVLTF. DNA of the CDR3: TGTGCCAGCAGCGTAGGTCAGGGGGTAATACTCTCTGGGGCCAACGTCCTGACTTTC. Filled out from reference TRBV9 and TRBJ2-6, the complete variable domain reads DSGVTQTPKHLITATGQRVTLRCSPRSGDLSVYWYQQSLDQGLQFLIQYYNGEERAKGNILERFSAQQFPDLHSELNLSSLELGDSALYFCASSVGQGVILSGANVLTFGAGSRLTVL.

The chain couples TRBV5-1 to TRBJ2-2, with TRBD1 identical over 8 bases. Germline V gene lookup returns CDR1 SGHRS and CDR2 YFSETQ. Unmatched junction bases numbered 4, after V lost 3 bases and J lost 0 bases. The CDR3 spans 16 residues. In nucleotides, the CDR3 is TGCGCCAGCAGCTCGAACAGGGGGTCGAACACCGGGGAGCTGTTTTTT. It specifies CASSSNRGSNTGELFF.

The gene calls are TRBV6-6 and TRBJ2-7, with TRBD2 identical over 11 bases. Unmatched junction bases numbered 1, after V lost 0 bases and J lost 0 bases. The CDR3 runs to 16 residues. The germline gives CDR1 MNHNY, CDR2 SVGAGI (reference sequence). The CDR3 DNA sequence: TGTGCCAGCAGTTACTCAACTAGCGGGAGCTCCTACGAGCAGTACTTC. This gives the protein CASSYSTSGSSYEQYF.

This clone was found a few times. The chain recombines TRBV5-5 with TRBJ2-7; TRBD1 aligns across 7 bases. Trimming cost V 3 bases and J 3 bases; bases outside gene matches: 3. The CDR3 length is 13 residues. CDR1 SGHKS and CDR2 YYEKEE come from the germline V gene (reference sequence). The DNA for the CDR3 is TGTGCCAGCAGCTGGGGACAGCTCTACGAGCAGTACTTC. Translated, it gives CASSWGQLYEQYF.

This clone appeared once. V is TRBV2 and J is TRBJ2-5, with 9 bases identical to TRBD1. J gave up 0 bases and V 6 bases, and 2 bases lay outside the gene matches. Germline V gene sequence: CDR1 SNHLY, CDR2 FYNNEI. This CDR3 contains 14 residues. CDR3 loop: CASRTGGNQETQYF. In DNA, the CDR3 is TGTGCCAGCAGGACAGGGGGTAACCAAGAGACCCAGTACTTC.

CDR3: CASSYGRDTYNEQFF. In DNA form, the CDR3 reads TGTGCCAGCAGTTACGGCCGAGACACTTACAATGAGCAGTTCTTC. The rearrangement joins TRBV6-5 to TRBJ2-1; D unclear. This CDR3 has 15 residues. V lost 2 bases, J lost 4 bases, and 12 bases lay in between. CDR1 MNHEY and CDR2 SVGAGI come from the germline V gene.

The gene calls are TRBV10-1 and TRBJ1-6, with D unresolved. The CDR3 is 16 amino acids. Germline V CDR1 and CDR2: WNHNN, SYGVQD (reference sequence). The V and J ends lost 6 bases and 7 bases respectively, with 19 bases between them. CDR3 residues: CASRRCPSMRNSPLHF. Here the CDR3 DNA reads TGCGCCAGCAGGCGGTGTCCGTCTATGAGGAATTCACCCCTCCACTTT.

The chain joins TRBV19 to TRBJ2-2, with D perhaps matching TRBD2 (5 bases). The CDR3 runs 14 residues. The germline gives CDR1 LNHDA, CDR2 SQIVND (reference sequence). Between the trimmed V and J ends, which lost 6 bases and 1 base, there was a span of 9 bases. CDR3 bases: TGTGCCAGTAGCCGGGGTCAGAACACCGGGGAGCTGTTTTTT. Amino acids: CASSRGQNTGELFF.

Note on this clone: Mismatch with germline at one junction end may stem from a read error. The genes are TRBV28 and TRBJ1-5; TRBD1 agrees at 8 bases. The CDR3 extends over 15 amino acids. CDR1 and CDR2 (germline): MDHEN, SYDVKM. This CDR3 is CASINQGARGQLQHF. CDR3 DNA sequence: TGTGCCAGCATTAACCAGGGGGCCCGAGGCCAGCTCCAGCATTTT.

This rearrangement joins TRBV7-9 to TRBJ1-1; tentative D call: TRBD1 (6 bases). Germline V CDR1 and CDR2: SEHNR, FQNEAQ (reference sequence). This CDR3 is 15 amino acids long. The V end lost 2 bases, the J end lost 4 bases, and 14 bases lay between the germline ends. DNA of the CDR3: TGTGCCAGCAGCTTAAATGGGGGCGTAACCACTGAAGCTTTCTTT. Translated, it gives CASSLNGGVTTEAFF. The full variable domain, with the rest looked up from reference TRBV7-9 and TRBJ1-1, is DTGVSQNPRHKITKRGQNVTFRCDPISEHNRLYWYRQTLGQGPEFLTYFQNEAQLEKSRLLSDRFSAERPKGSFSTLEIQRTEQGDSAMYLCASSLNGGVTTEAFFGQGTRLTVV.

The CDR3 loop reads CASSASARTGGSGYTF. The CDR3 region has the DNA TGTGCCAGCAGTGCTTCTGCCCGGACAGGGGGCTCTGGCTACACCTTC. The gene calls are TRBV6-4 and TRBJ1-2; 11 nucleotides match TRBD1. V trimming: 4 bases; J trimming: 7 bases; junction bases outside the gene matches: 11. The germline V gene has CDR1 MRHNA and CDR2 SNTAGT. The CDR3 is 16 residues long.

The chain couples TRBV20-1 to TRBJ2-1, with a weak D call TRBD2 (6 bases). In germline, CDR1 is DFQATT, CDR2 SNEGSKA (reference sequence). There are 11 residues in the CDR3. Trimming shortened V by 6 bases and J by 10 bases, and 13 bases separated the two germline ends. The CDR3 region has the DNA TGCAGTGCACCGCTAGCGACCGAGCAGTTCTTC. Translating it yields CSAPLATEQFF.

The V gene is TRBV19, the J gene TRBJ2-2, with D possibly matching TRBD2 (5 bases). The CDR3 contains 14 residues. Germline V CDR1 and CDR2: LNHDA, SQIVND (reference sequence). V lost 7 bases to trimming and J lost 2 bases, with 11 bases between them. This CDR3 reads CASKSSGNTGELFF. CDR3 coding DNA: TGTGCCAGTAAGTCGAGCGGTAACACCGGGGAGCTGTTTTTT.

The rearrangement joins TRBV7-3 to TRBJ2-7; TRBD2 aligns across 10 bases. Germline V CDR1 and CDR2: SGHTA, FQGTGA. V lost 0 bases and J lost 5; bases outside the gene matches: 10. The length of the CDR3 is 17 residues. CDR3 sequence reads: CASSLTASGSGKNEQYF. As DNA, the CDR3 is TGTGCCAGCAGCTTAACCGCTAGCGGGAGTGGTAAGAACGAGCAGTACTTC.

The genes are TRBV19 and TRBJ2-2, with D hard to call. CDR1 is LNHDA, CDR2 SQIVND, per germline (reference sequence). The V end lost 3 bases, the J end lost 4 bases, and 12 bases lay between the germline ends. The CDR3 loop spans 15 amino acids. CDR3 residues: CASSMKHLPTGELFF. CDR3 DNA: TGTGCCAGTAGTATGAAACATCTGCCCACCGGGGAGCTGTTTTTT.

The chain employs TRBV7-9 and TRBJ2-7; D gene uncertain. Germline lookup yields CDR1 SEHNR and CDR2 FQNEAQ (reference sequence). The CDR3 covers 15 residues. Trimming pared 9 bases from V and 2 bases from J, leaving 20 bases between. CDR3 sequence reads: CASQDFGGRTYEQYF. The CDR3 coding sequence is TGTGCCAGTCAAGATTTCGGTGGGCGAACCTACGAGCAGTACTTC.

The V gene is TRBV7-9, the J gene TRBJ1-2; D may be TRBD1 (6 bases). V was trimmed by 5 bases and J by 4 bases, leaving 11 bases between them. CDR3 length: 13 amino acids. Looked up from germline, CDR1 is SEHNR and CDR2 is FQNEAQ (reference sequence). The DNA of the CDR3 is TGTGCCAGCAGCCCACAGGGATCCTATGGCTACACCTTC. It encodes CASSPQGSYGYTF.

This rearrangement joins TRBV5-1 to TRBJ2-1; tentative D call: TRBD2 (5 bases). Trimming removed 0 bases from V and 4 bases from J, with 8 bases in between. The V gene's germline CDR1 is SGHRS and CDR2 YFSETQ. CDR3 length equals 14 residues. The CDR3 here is CASSLVLAYNEQFF. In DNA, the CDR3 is TGCGCCAGCAGCTTGGTTCTAGCTTACAATGAGCAGTTCTTC.

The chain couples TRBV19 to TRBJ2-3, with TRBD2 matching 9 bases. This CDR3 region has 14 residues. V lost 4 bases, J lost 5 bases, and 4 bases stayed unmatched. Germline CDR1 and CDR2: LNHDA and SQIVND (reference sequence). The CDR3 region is CASSKREVVDTQYF. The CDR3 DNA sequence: TGTGCCAGTAGTAAGCGGGAGGTTGTAGATACGCAGTATTTT.

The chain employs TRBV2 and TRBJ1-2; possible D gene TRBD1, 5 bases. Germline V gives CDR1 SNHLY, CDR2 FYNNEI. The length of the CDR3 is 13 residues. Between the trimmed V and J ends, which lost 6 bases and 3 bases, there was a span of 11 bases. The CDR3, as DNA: TGTGCCAGCAGGTCCGACAGTTACTATGGCTACACCTTC. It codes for CASRSDSYYGYTF.